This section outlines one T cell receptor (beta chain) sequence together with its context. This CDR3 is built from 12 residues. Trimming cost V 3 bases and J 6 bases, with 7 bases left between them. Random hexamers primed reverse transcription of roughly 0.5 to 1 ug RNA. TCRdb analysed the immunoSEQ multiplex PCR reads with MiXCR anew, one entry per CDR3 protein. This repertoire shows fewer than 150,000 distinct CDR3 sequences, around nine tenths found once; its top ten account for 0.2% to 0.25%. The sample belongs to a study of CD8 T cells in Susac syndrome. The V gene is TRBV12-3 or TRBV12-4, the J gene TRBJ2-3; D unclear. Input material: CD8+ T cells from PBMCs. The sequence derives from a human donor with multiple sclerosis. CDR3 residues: CASSFERDTQYF. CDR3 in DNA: TGTGCCAGCAGTTTCGAGAGGGATACGCAGTATTTT.